Listed below are T cell receptor beta chains from one sample, sequenced in a study of T cell responses to AZD1222 COVID-19 vaccine. Libraries were prepared by immunoSEQ multiplex PCR; TCRdb keeps only in-frame clonotypes and omits some of them. Of 150,000 to 200,000 clones in the sample, about nine tenths were seen once. Specimen: peripheral blood, collected 28 days after the second AZD1222 dose. The receptors originated from an adult who received the AZD1222 COVID-19 vaccine. Both conserved end residues are part of each CDR3. The order of the fields is CDR3 length, J gene, clone size, V gene, D gene, CDR3 DNA, CDR3 protein. D genes are given only for firm matches. The size field is filled for only some rows; it gives once, few, many or a size class.

15	TRBJ2-1	few	TRBV5-4	TRBD2	TGTGCCAGCAGCGCGGGACTAGCGGGGAGGAATGAGCAGTTCTTC	CASSAGLAGRNEQFF
11	TRBJ2-7	NA	TRBV10-3	NA	TGTGCCATCAGGAGGGACTACGAGCAGTACTTC	CAIRRDYEQYF
16	TRBJ2-7	NA	TRBV25-1	TRBD1	TGTGCCAGCAGCGCCCTACCGGGACAGGGATCCTACGAGCAGTACTTC	CASSALPGQGSYEQYF
15	TRBJ2-7	NA	TRBV7-9	TRBD1	TGTGCCAGCAGCCGCAGGACAGGGGGTCCCTACGAGCAGTACTTC	CASSRRTGGPYEQYF
15	TRBJ1-5	NA	TRBV7-9	NA	TGTGCCAGCAGCTCCTCGCGCTATAGCAATCAGCCCCAGCATTTT	CASSSSRYSNQPQHF
15	TRBJ2-7	NA	TRBV18	TRBD1	TGTGCCAGCTCACGGACAGGGGACCCCCTCTACGAGCAGTACTTC	CASSRTGDPLYEQYF
16	TRBJ2-1	NA	TRBV9	NA	TGTGCCAGCAGCGTAAACCCCCCAGGGACGGCAAATGAGCAGTTCTTC	CASSVNPPGTANEQFF
15	TRBJ2-7	NA	TRBV24-1	TRBD2	TGTGCCACCAGTGACCGTAGCGGGGGGGCCTACGAGCAGTACTTC	CATSDRSGGAYEQYF
14	TRBJ2-5	NA	TRBV5-4	TRBD1	TGTGCCAGCAGTTCACAGGGGGGCGGGGAGACCCAGTACTTC	CASSSQGGGETQYF
14	TRBJ2-7	NA	TRBV6-2/TRBV6-3	NA	TGTGCCAGCAGTTCCCCCTGGGACTCCTACGAGCAGTACTTC	CASSSPWDSYEQYF
16	TRBJ2-7	NA	TRBV6-1	TRBD1	TGTGCCAGCAGTGAGTCCCTACCGGGACAGGGCTACGAGCAGTACTTC	CASSESLPGQGYEQYF
13	TRBJ1-2	NA	TRBV28	TRBD1	TGTGCCAGCAGCGAGGGGGCGGAAGGAAGCTACACCTTC	CASSEGAEGSYTF
14	TRBJ2-5	NA	TRBV5-1	NA	TGCGCCAGCAGTTCCGACAGCTTCGGGGAGACCCAGTACTTC	CASSSDSFGETQYF
12	TRBJ2-7	NA	TRBV28	NA	TGTGCCAGCAGTTTATCTCCGTACGAGCAGTACTTC	CASSLSPYEQYF
13	TRBJ1-2	NA	TRBV21-1	NA	TGTGCCAGGGGGAGGGAAGGCCCCTATGGCTACACCTTC	CARGREGPYGYTF
15	TRBJ1-4	NA	TRBV6-6	TRBD1	TGTGCCAGCAGTTACGCGGACAGGGTTAATGAAAAACTGTTTTTT	CASSYADRVNEKLFF
14	TRBJ1-1	NA	TRBV6-5	TRBD1	TGTGCCAGCAGTCCGGACAGGGGGAACACTGAAGCTTTCTTT	CASSPDRGNTEAFF
13	TRBJ2-1	NA	TRBV6-6	TRBD2	TGTGCCGGGGGACTAGCGGGGAGTAATGAGCAGTTCTTC	CAGGLAGSNEQFF
18	TRBJ2-1	NA	TRBV19	TRBD2	TGTGCCAGCCTAGGACTAGCGGGAGGCTCCAGCTCCTACAATGAGCAGTTCTTC	CASLGLAGGSSSYNEQFF
15	TRBJ1-5	NA	TRBV29-1	TRBD1	TGCAGCGTTCTAGGGGCCCAGGGGGGGAATCAGCCCCAGCATTTT	CSVLGAQGGNQPQHF
14	TRBJ2-3	NA	TRBV6-5	NA	TGTGCCAGCAGTCCCATTCCTAGCACAGATACGCAGTATTTT	CASSPIPSTDTQYF
16	TRBJ2-3	NA	TRBV7-2	TRBD2	TGTGCCAGCAGGGGGGGACTAGCGGGCCGCACAGATACGCAGTATTTT	CASRGGLAGRTDTQYF
14	TRBJ2-1	NA	TRBV2	NA	TGTGCCAGCACGAAAGACGGCTCCTACAATGAGCAGTTCTTC	CASTKDGSYNEQFF
16	TRBJ1-2	NA	TRBV6-5	TRBD1	TGTGCCAGCAGTTACTCATCCGGGACAGGGGGTAGGGGCTACACCTTC	CASSYSSGTGGRGYTF
17	TRBJ1-2	NA	TRBV14	TRBD1	TGTGCCAGCAGCCAAGTCACAGGGGCCAAGCGCCACTATGGCTACACCTTC	CASSQVTGAKRHYGYTF
16	TRBJ2-7	NA	TRBV5-1	TRBD1	TGCGCCAGCAGCGAGGGACAGGGTGTTGGAAAAAACGAGCAGTACTTC	CASSEGQGVGKNEQYF
13	TRBJ1-1	once	TRBV19	NA	TGTGCCAGTAAATGGACGGTGAACACTGAAGCTTTCTTT	CASKWTVNTEAFF
14	TRBJ2-1	once	TRBV2	TRBD1	TGTGCCAGCAGTGAGACAGGGACCTACAATGAGCAGTTCTTC	CASSETGTYNEQFF
14	TRBJ2-5	once	TRBV18	TRBD2	TGTGCCAGCTCACTAGCGGGGCCCCAAGAGACCCAGTACTTC	CASSLAGPQETQYF
14	TRBJ2-7	NA	TRBV5-1	TRBD1	TGCGCCAGCAGCCCCGGACAGGGGAAAGACGAGCAGTACTTC	CASSPGQGKDEQYF
19	TRBJ2-7	NA	TRBV6-2/TRBV6-3	TRBD1	TGTGCCAGCAGTATTTTAGCGGGACAGGGGCTCGGGAGCTCCTACGAGCAGTACTTC	CASSILAGQGLGSSYEQYF
14	TRBJ2-5	NA	TRBV5-1	NA	TGCGCCAGCAGCTTGTTAGGTTATCGGGAGACCCAGTACTTC	CASSLLGYRETQYF
15	TRBJ2-1	NA	TRBV4-2	NA	TGTGCCAGCAGCCAAGACAGGGAAGTGTACAATGAGCAGTTCTTC	CASSQDREVYNEQFF
14	TRBJ2-1	NA	TRBV5-6	NA	TGTGCCAGCAGCTTGGCGGGGAGTCCAGGCGGGCAGTTCTTC	CASSLAGSPGGQFF
14	TRBJ2-4	NA	TRBV28	NA	TGTGCCAGCAGTTTTCGGGGTAGCAAAAACATTCAGTACTTC	CASSFRGSKNIQYF
14	TRBJ1-2	NA	TRBV4-3	TRBD1	TGCGCCAGCAGCCAAGTGGGACAGGGAGGCGGCTACACCTTC	CASSQVGQGGGYTF
21	TRBJ2-4	NA	TRBV4-2	NA	TGTGCCAGCAGCCAGGAACTAAGGGGACCCACGGCCTTTTTAGCCAAAAACATTCAGTACTTC	CASSQELRGPTAFLAKNIQYF
18	TRBJ1-5	NA	TRBV27	TRBD1	TGTGCCAGCAGTTTATCGGGGACAGGTCCTATTTCCAATCAGCCCCAGCATTTT	CASSLSGTGPISNQPQHF
12	TRBJ2-2	NA	TRBV5-1	NA	TGCGCCAGCAGCTTCCCGGTCGGGGAGCTGTTTTTT	CASSFPVGELFF
16	TRBJ2-2	NA	TRBV25-1	NA	TGTGCCAGCAGAGGACAAGATCTCGCGAACACCGGGGAGCTGTTTTTT	CASRGQDLANTGELFF
15	TRBJ1-5	NA	TRBV19	TRBD1	TGTGCCAGTAGTATAGTACAGGGGAGAGATCAGCCCCAGCATTTT	CASSIVQGRDQPQHF
18	TRBJ2-2	NA	TRBV4-3	TRBD2	TGCGCCAGCAGCCAAAATCCGGGACTAGCAGGGATCACCGGGGAGCTGTTTTTT	CASSQNPGLAGITGELFF
15	TRBJ2-1	NA	TRBV2	TRBD2	TGTGCCAGCACCCTAGCGGGGAGCTCCTACAATGAGCAGTTCTTC	CASTLAGSSYNEQFF
15	TRBJ1-2	few	TRBV6-1	NA	TGTGCCAGCAGCGAAGGACAGACTTGGGTCTATGGCTACACCTTC	CASSEGQTWVYGYTF
16	TRBJ2-6	NA	TRBV3-1/TRBV3-2	NA	TGTGCCAGCAGCCAAGATCGTAAGGCTGGGGCCAACGTCCTGACTTTC	CASSQDRKAGANVLTF
16	TRBJ2-2	NA	TRBV18	NA	TGTGCCAGCTCACCATGGCTTAATTGGGGCACCGGGGAGCTGTTTTTT	CASSPWLNWGTGELFF
17	TRBJ1-2	NA	TRBV4-2	TRBD1	TGTGCCAGCAGTATTTCCGGGACAGGGGACCCTAACTATGGCTACACCTTC	CASSISGTGDPNYGYTF
12	TRBJ2-1	NA	TRBV11-3	TRBD1	TGTGCCAGCAGCTTAGGGACAGGGGAGCAGTTCTTC	CASSLGTGEQFF
13	TRBJ1-1	NA	TRBV30	TRBD1	TGTGCCTGGAACGGACAGGGGGCGACTGAAGCTTTCTTT	CAWNGQGATEAFF
12	TRBJ1-2	few	TRBV7-9	TRBD1	TGTGCCAGCAGCAGGGACAGCTATGGCTACACCTTC	CASSRDSYGYTF